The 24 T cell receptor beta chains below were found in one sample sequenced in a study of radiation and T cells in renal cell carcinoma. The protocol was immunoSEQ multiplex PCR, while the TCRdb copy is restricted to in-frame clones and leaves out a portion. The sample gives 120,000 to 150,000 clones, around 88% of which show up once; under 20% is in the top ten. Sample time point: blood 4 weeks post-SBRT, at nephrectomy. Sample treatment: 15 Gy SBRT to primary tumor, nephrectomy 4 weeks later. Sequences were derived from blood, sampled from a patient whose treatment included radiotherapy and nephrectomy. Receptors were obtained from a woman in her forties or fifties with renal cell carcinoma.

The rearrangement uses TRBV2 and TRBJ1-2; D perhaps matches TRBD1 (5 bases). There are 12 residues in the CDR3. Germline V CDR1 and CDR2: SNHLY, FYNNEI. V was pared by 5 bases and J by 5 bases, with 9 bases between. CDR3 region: CASSTGDYGYTF. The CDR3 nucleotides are TGTGCCAGCAGTACAGGAGATTATGGCTACACCTTC.

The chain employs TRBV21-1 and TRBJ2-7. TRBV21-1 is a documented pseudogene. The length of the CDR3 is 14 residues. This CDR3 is CASSKRPKAYEQYF. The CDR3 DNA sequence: TGTGCCAGCAGCAAGCGCCCTAAGGCCTACGAGCAGTACTTC.

The CDR3 is CASSAQGAGTEAFF. The CDR3 coding sequence is TGTGCCAGCAGTGCCCAGGGGGCGGGCACTGAAGCTTTCTTT. This sequence joins TRBV2 and TRBJ1-1, with 8 bases fitting TRBD1. The CDR3 has 14 residues. The germline V gene encodes CDR1 SNHLY and CDR2 FYNNEI. The trim removed 4 bases at V and 4 bases at J, leaving 5 bases unmatched.

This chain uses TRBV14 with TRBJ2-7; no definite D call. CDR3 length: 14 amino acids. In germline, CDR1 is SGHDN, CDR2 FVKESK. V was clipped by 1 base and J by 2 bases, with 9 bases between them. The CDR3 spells CASSQGRRAYEQYF. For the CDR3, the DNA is TGTGCCAGCAGCCAAGGCAGGCGAGCCTACGAGCAGTACTTC.

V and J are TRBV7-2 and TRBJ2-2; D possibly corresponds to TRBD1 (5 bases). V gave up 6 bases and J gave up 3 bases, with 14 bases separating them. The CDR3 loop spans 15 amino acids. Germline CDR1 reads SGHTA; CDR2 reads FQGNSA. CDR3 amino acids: CASRPTGRHTGELFF. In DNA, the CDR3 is TGTGCCAGCAGACCTACAGGCCGCCACACCGGGGAGCTGTTTTTT.

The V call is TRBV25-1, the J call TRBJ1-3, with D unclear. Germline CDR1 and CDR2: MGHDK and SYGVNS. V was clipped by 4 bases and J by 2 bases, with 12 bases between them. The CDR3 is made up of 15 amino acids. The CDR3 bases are TGTGCCAGCAGTGCGGGTGATTCCCCTGGAAACACCATATATTTT. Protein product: CASSAGDSPGNTIYF.

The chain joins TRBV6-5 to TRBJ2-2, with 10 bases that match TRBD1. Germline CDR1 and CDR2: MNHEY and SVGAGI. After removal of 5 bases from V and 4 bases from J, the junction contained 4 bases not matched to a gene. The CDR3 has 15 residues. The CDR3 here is CASSPGTGVTGELFF. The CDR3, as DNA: TGTGCCAGCAGTCCCGGGACAGGGGTCACCGGGGAGCTGTTTTTT.

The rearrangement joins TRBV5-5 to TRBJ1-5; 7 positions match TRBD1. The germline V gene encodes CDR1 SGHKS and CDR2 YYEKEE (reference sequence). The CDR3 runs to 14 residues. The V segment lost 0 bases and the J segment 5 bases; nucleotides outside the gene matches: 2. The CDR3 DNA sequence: TGTGCCAGCAGCTTGGTCACAGGGGATCAGCCCCAGCATTTT. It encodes CASSLVTGDQPQHF.

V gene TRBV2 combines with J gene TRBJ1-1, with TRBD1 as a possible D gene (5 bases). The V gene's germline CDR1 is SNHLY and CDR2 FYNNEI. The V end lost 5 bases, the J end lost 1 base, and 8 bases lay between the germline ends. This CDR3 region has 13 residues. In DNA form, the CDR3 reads TGTGCCAGCAGTCGGGGGGGGAACACTGAAGCTTTCTTT. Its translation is CASSRGGNTEAFF.

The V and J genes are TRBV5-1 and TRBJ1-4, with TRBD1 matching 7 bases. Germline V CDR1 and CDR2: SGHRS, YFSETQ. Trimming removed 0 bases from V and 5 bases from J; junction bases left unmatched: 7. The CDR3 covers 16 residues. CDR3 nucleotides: TGCGCCAGCAGCTTGGCGGGGACAGCGTTCAATGAAAAACTGTTTTTT. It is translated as CASSLAGTAFNEKLFF.

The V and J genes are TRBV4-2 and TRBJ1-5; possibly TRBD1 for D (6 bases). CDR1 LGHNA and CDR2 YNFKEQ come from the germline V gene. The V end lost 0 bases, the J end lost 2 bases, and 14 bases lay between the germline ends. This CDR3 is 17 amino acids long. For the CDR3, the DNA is TGTGCCAGCAGCCAAGATCGTCAACAGGGAGGCAATCAGCCCCAGCATTTT. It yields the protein CASSQDRQQGGNQPQHF.

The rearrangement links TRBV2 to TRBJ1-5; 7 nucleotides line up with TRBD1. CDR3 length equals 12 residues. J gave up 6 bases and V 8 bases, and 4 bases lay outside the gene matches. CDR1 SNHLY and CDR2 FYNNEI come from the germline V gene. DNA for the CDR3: TGTGCCAGCCAGGGGGATAGTCAGCCCCAGCATTTT. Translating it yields CASQGDSQPQHF.

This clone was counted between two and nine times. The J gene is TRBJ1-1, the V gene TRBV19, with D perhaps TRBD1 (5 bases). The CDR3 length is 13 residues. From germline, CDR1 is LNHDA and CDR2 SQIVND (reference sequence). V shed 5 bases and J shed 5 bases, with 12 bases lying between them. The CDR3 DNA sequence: TGTGCCAGTAGTGTGGTCCCAGGGACTGAAGCTTTCTTT. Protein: CASSVVPGTEAFF.

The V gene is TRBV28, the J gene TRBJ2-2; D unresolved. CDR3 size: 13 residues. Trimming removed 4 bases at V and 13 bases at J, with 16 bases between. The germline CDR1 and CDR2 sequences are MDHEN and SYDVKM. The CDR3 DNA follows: TGTGCCAGCAGTTCTACTCTCCGATCTGGGCTGTTTTTT. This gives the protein CASSSTLRSGLFF.

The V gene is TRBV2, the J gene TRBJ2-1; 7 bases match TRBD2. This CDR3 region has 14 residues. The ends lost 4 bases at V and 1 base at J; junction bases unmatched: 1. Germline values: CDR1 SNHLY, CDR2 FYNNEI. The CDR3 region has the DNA TGTGCCAGCAGTGGGACTAGTTCCTACAATGAGCAGTTCTTC. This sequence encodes CASSGTSSYNEQFF.

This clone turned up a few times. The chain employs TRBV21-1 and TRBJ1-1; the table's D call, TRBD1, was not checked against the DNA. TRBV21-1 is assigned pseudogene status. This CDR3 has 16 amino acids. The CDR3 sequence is CASSGHHRGLNTEAFF. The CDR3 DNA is TGTGCCAGCAGCGGACACCACAGGGGCTTGAACACTGAAGCTTTCTTT.

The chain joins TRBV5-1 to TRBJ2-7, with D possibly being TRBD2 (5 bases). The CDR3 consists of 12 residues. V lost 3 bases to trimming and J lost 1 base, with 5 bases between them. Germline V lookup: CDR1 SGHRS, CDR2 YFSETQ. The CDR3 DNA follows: TGCGCCAGCAGCTCGGGATCCTACGAGCAGTACTTC. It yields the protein CASSSGSYEQYF. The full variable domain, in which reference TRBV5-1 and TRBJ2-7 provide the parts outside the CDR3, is KAGVTQTPRYLIKTRGQQVTLSCSPISGHRSVSWYQQTPGQGLQFLFEYFSETQRNKGNFPGRFSGRQFSNSRSEMNVSTLELGDSALYLCASSSGSYEQYFGPGTRLTVT.

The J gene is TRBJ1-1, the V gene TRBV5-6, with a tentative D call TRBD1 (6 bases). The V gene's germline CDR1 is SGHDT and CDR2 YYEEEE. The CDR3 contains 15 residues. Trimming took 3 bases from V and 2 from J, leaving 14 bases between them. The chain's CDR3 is CASSWLPDSNTEAFF. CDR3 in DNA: TGTGCCAGCAGCTGGTTACCGGACAGTAACACTGAAGCTTTCTTT.

The CDR3 protein is CASSLATGRYEQYF. CDR3 nucleotide sequence: TGTGCCAGCAGCTTAGCGACAGGGAGGTACGAGCAGTACTTC. This chain links TRBV7-9 with TRBJ2-7; D might be TRBD1 (7 bases). CDR3 length equals 14 residues. V was clipped by 0 bases and J by 4 bases, with 10 bases between them. Germline V lookup: CDR1 SEHNR, CDR2 FQNEAQ (reference sequence).

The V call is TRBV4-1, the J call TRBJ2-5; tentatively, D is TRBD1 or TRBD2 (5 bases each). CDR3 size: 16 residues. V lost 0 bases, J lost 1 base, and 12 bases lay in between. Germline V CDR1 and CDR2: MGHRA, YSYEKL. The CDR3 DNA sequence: TGCGCCAGCAGCCAAGAAATCTCTGGGGGCCAAGAGACCCAGTACTTC. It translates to CASSQEISGGQETQYF.

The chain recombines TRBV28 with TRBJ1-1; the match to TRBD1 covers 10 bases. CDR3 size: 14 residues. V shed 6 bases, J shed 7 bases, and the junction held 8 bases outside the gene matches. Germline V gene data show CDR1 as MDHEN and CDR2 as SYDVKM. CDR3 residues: CASRPGQGTNEAFF. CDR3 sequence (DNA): TGTGCCAGCAGACCGGGACAGGGGACCAATGAAGCTTTCTTT.

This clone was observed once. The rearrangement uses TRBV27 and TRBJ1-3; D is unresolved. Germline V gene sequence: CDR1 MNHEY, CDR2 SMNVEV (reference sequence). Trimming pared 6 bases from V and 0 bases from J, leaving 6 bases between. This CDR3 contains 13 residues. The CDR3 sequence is CASREVSGNTIYF. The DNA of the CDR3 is TGTGCCAGCAGGGAGGTCTCTGGAAACACCATATATTTT.

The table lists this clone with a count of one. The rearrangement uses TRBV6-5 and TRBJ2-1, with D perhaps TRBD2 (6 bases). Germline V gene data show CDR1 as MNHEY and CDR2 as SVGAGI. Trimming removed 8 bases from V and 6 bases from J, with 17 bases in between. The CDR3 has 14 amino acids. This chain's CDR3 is CASRRDSDLNEQFF. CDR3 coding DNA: TGTGCCAGCCGGCGGGACTCGGACCTCAATGAGCAGTTCTTC.

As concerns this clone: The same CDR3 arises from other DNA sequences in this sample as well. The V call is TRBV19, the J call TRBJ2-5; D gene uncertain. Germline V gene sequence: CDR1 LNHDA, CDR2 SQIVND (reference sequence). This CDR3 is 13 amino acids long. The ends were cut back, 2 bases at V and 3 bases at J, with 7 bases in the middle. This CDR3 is CASSISGEETQYF. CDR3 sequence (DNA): TGTGCCAGTAGTATATCGGGCGAAGAGACCCAGTACTTC.